The 30 T cell receptor beta chains below were found in one sample sequenced in a study of T cell responses to AZD1222 COVID-19 vaccine. This table comes from immunoSEQ multiplex PCR, and its TCRdb copy is limited to in-frame clones, with some not included. The table lists 100,000 to 150,000 clones, under 95% of them singletons. The specimen comprised peripheral blood, sampled 28 days after the second AZD1222 dose. These TCRs come from an adult who received the AZD1222 COVID-19 vaccine.

The rearrangement uses TRBV5-6 and TRBJ1-1; D not certain. Trimming removed 4 bases at V and 8 bases at J, with 15 bases between. The CDR3 spans 13 residues. CDR1 is SGHDT and CDR2 is YYEEEE in the germline V gene. The CDR3 sequence is CASSLIGQPEAFF. The CDR3 DNA follows: TGTGCCAGCAGCCTAATCGGGCAGCCAGAAGCTTTCTTT.

The rearrangement uses TRBV10-3 and TRBJ2-7; possibly TRBD1 or TRBD2 for D (5 bases each). V was trimmed by 4 bases and J by 1 base, leaving 20 bases between them. Per germline, CDR1 ENHRY and CDR2 SYGVKD. CDR3 size: 17 residues. In nucleotides, the CDR3 is TGTGCCATCAGTGCCTGGGTAGAGGGGAGACGTTCCTACGAGCAGTACTTC. Translation: CAISAWVEGRRSYEQYF.

This clone has just a few counts. The chain is built from TRBV7-3 and TRBJ2-1; 7 nucleotides align to TRBD2. CDR1 SGHTA and CDR2 FQGTGA come from the germline V gene. The CDR3 covers 13 residues. The V and J ends lost 3 bases and 9 bases, in that order; junction bases with no gene match: 5. CDR3 amino acids: CASSFSGGGEQFF. CDR3 DNA: TGTGCCAGCAGCTTCAGTGGCGGGGGTGAGCAGTTCTTC.

This rearrangement joins TRBV5-4 to TRBJ2-3; 8 bases map to TRBD2. There are 16 residues in the CDR3. V gave up 1 base and J gave up 1 base; unmatched junction bases: 5. Germline assignment: CDR1 SGHNT and CDR2 YYREEE (reference sequence). CDR3 protein: CASSLIAGGRTDTQYF. In DNA, the CDR3 is TGTGCCAGCAGCTTGATCGCGGGAGGTCGCACAGATACGCAGTATTTT.

The chain joins TRBV14 to TRBJ2-1; TRBD2 aligns across 7 bases. The junction had 8 bases not matched to a gene; V was cut back by 1 base and J by 5 bases. The CDR3 has 16 amino acids. Germline CDR1 SGHDN, CDR2 FVKESK. CDR3 sequence: CASSQARGLRNNEQFF. For the CDR3, the DNA is TGTGCCAGCAGCCAAGCTCGGGGACTACGAAACAATGAGCAGTTCTTC. Drawing the rest from reference TRBV14 and TRBJ2-1, the complete variable domain is EAGVTQFPSHSVIEKGQTVTLRCDPISGHDNLYWYRRVMGKEIKFLLHFVKESKQDESGMPNNRFLAERTGGTYSTLKVQPAELEDSGVYFCASSQARGLRNNEQFFGPGTRLTVL.

V and J are TRBV6-5 and TRBJ1-5; no clear D. The CDR3 is 15 amino acids. Trimming took off 6 bases at V and 1 base at J, with 13 bases between the two ends. Germline values: CDR1 MNHEY, CDR2 SVGAGI. CDR3 bases: TGTGCCAGCAGAGCTAGCGAGATCAGCAATCAGCCCCAGCATTTT. This translates into CASRASEISNQPQHF.

V usage is TRBV7-9 and J usage is TRBJ1-5, with a possible D match to TRBD1 (5 bases). V lost 5 bases to trimming and J lost 5 bases, with 16 bases between them. The length of the CDR3 is 15 residues. CDR1 is SEHNR and CDR2 is FQNEAQ in the germline V gene (reference sequence). CDR3 sequence: CASSPLGGQDQPQHF. The CDR3 DNA reads TGTGCCAGCAGCCCCCTTGGGGGTCAAGATCAGCCCCAGCATTTT.

The CDR3 DNA sequence: TGTGCCACCAGTGATGCAACAGGGAATCGAGAGACCCAGTACTTC. Translating gives CATSDATGNRETQYF. The J gene is TRBJ2-5, the V gene TRBV24-1; perhaps TRBD1 as D (6 bases). The V and J ends lost 3 bases and 4 bases respectively, with 14 bases between them. CDR3 size: 15 residues. Per germline, CDR1 KGHDR and CDR2 SFDVKD.

There are many counts of this clone. Within the sample, other DNA sequences also encode this same CDR3. The V gene is TRBV2, the J gene TRBJ2-7, with 8 bases identical to TRBD1. CDR1 SNHLY and CDR2 FYNNEI come from the germline V gene. Trimming at V came to 4 bases and at J to 2 bases, leaving 1 base not matched to a gene. The CDR3 loop spans 13 amino acids. CDR3: CASSVGQAYEQYF. CDR3 nucleotides: TGTGCCAGCAGTGTGGGACAGGCCTACGAGCAGTACTTC. The whole variable domain, remainder taken from reference TRBV2 and TRBJ2-7, is EPEVTQTPSHQVTQMGQEVILRCVPISNHLYFYWYRQILGQKVEFLVSFYNNEISEKSEIFDDQFSVERPDGSNFTLKIRSTKLEDSAMYFCASSVGQAYEQYFGPGTRLTVT.

In DNA form, the CDR3 reads TGTGCCAGCAGTGAAGGGGGCACAGGGAACACTGAAGCTTTCTTT. This encodes CASSEGGTGNTEAFF. This chain joins TRBV6-1 and TRBJ1-1; D is perhaps TRBD1 (5 bases). CDR1 is MNHNS, CDR2 SASEGT, per germline. This CDR3 spans 15 amino acids. V lost 1 base to trimming and J lost 1 base, with 10 bases between them.

CDR3 coding DNA: TGTGCCAGCAGCCACCTCAATCAGCCCCAGCATTTT. This sequence encodes CASSHLNQPQHF. The chain couples TRBV14 to TRBJ1-5; D gene uncertain. The V end was cut by 3 bases, the J end by 3 bases, with 3 bases between. Germline-derived CDR1 and CDR2 are SGHDN and FVKESK. The CDR3 has 12 amino acids.

The J gene is TRBJ1-2, the V gene TRBV20-1, with D tentatively TRBD1 (6 bases). The germline V gene encodes CDR1 DFQATT and CDR2 SNEGSKA (reference sequence). The CDR3 runs to 11 residues. CDR3 nucleotide sequence: TGCATTCGCGACAGGAGCGGTGGCTACACCTTC. As protein: CIRDRSGGYTF.

V is TRBV9 and J is TRBJ2-7; 8 positions match TRBD2. The CDR3 length is 16 residues. V shed 2 bases, J shed 6 bases, and the junction held 13 bases outside the gene matches. Germline-derived CDR1 and CDR2 are SGDLS and YYNGEE. The CDR3: CASSVTGGRTGLEQYF. The CDR3 DNA sequence: TGTGCCAGCAGCGTTACTGGCGGGAGGACGGGTCTCGAGCAGTACTTC.

This clone was counted only a few times. The V gene is TRBV9, the J gene TRBJ2-3; maybe TRBD2 (6 bases). Germline V CDR1 and CDR2: SGDLS, YYNGEE. V gave up 3 bases and J gave up 8 bases, with 16 bases separating them. The CDR3 contains 14 residues. DNA of the CDR3: TGTGCCAGCAGCGGGGCCGGGAGCGTAGGTACGCAGTATTTT. It translates to CASSGAGSVGTQYF.

The chain couples TRBV18 to TRBJ2-7; maybe TRBD1 (6 bases). V lost 1 base and J lost 3, with 16 bases in between. Per germline, CDR1 KGHSH and CDR2 LQKENI. There are 16 residues in the CDR3. The CDR3 nucleotides are TGTGCCAGCTCACCACTCGCCAGGGGCGGTCTCTACGAGCAGTACTTC. It specifies CASSPLARGGLYEQYF.

The genes are TRBV6-2 or TRBV6-3 and TRBJ2-1; unclear D gene. CDR3 size: 14 residues. Per germline, CDR1 MNHEY and CDR2 SVGEGT. With 5 bases removed from V and 0 bases from J, the gap between germline ends came to 8 bases. Here the CDR3 DNA reads TGTGCCAGCAGTACGGACCCCTCCTACAATGAGCAGTTCTTC. Translation: CASSTDPSYNEQFF.

This clone appeared a few times. This rearrangement joins TRBV19 to TRBJ2-7; 12 bases map to TRBD1. Germline CDR1 and CDR2: LNHDA and SQIVND (reference sequence). J gave up 6 bases and V 7 bases, and 13 bases lay outside the gene matches. The CDR3 has 16 residues. CDR3: CASTPTRGTGGREQYF. The CDR3 DNA is TGTGCCAGTACCCCGACGAGGGGGACAGGGGGCCGCGAGCAGTACTTC.

The chain employs TRBV29-1 and TRBJ1-1; 8 nucleotides agree with TRBD1. The V segment lost 3 bases and the J segment 1 base; nucleotides outside the gene matches: 4. The CDR3 length is 14 residues. Germline V gene data show CDR1 as SQVTM and CDR2 as ANQGSEA. The CDR3: CSVEKTGGNTEAFF. For the CDR3, the DNA is TGCAGCGTTGAGAAAACAGGGGGGAACACTGAAGCTTTCTTT.

This clone came up once. The DNA for the CDR3 is TGTGCCAGCAGTTCGGGGGGCTTGAACACTGAAGCTTTCTTT. This translates into CASSSGGLNTEAFF. The V and J genes are TRBV28 and TRBJ1-1, with D possibly matching TRBD1 (6 bases). Germline-derived CDR1 and CDR2 are MDHEN and SYDVKM. Between the trimmed V and J ends, which lost 4 bases and 0 bases, there was a span of 9 bases. CDR3 size: 14 residues.

The J gene is TRBJ1-4, the V gene TRBV6-5; D remains unclear. V shed 6 bases and J shed 3 bases, with 11 bases lying between them. The germline V gene has CDR1 MNHEY and CDR2 SVGAGI. This CDR3 region has 14 residues. The CDR3 sequence: CASSALPANEKLFF. In nucleotides, the CDR3 is TGTGCCAGCAGCGCACTCCCAGCTAATGAAAAACTGTTTTTT.

This clone was picked up a small number of times. This sequence joins TRBV2 and TRBJ2-7, with 7 bases identical to TRBD1. The junction had 21 bases not matched to a gene; V was cut back by 7 bases and J by 3 bases. Per the germline V gene, CDR1 is SNHLY and CDR2 is FYNNEI. This CDR3 comprises 18 residues. CDR3 in DNA: TGTGCCAGCATCCATCTTGCCTTCGTGGACAGGACCGGCTACGAGCAGTACTTC. This gives the protein CASIHLAFVDRTGYEQYF.

This clone was picked up one time. The chain recombines TRBV5-6 with TRBJ2-7; D is unresolved. This CDR3 has 12 amino acids. Looked up from germline, CDR1 is SGHDT and CDR2 is YYEEEE. V was cut by 1 base and J by 4 bases, with 6 bases left in between. The CDR3 DNA is TGTGCCAGCAGCTTGAAGGGATACGAGCAGTACTTC. This encodes CASSLKGYEQYF.

The chain uses TRBV2 and TRBJ1-3; D might be TRBD1 (6 bases). Between the trimmed V and J ends, which lost 4 bases and 3 bases, there was a span of 10 bases. Germline V gene data show CDR1 as SNHLY and CDR2 as FYNNEI. This CDR3 region has 14 residues. CDR3 DNA sequence: TGTGCCAGCAGTGGATGGGGGCTTGGAAACACCATATATTTT. Encoded protein: CASSGWGLGNTIYF.

The J gene is TRBJ2-3, the V gene TRBV5-6; D is ambiguous. V was pared by 4 bases and J by 2 bases, with 14 bases between. The CDR3 sequence is 15 residues long. CDR1 is SGHDT, CDR2 YYEEEE, per germline. The CDR3 DNA sequence: TGTGCCAGCAGCAACCTACACGGCGACACAGATACGCAGTATTTT. Encoded protein: CASSNLHGDTDTQYF. The variable domain in full, with the rest retrieved from reference TRBV5-6 and TRBJ2-3, is DAGVTQSPTHLIKTRGQQVTLRCSPKSGHDTVSWYQQALGQGPQFIFQYYEEEERQRGNFPDRFSGHQFPNYSSELNVNALLLGDSALYLCASSNLHGDTDTQYFGPGTRLTVL.

J is TRBJ1-3 and V is TRBV9; no clear D. Trimming left V 3 bases short and J 0 bases short, with 13 bases between. The CDR3 loop spans 16 amino acids. The germline CDR1 and CDR2 sequences are SGDLS and YYNGEE. The DNA for the CDR3 is TGTGCCAGCAGCGCGAACGTGGGTAGCTCTGGAAACACCATATATTTT. Amino acids: CASSANVGSSGNTIYF.

The CDR3 loop is CASSLAGGAEQYF. For the CDR3, the DNA is TGCGCCAGCAGCTTGGCCGGCGGGGCCGAGCAGTACTTC. The rearrangement uses TRBV5-1 and TRBJ2-7; a weak D match, TRBD2 (6 bases). Per germline, CDR1 SGHRS and CDR2 YFSETQ. This CDR3 is 13 amino acids long. Trimming shortened V by 0 bases and J by 6 bases, and 10 bases separated the two germline ends.

CDR3 amino acids: CAKYRVGGNTIYF. CDR3 DNA sequence: TGTGCCAAGTACAGGGTAGGGGGAAACACCATATATTTT. The chain joins TRBV25-1 to TRBJ1-3; TRBD1 might be the D (6 bases). The V and J ends lost 10 bases and 4 bases respectively, with 14 bases between them. The length of the CDR3 is 13 residues. Looked up from germline, CDR1 is MGHDK and CDR2 is SYGVNS.

This chain uses TRBV6-4 with TRBJ2-1; weak D call: TRBD2 (5 bases). This CDR3 comprises 14 residues. Germline loops: CDR1 MRHNA, CDR2 SNTAGT. V lost 6 bases and J lost 4, with 13 bases in between. The CDR3 reads CASSPERGYNEQFF. As DNA, the CDR3 is TGTGCCAGCAGCCCCGAGCGAGGGTACAATGAGCAGTTCTTC.

This sequence joins TRBV28 and TRBJ1-2, with 7 bases lining up with TRBD1. J was trimmed by 2 bases and V by 10 bases; bases with no gene match: 7. The length of the CDR3 is 13 residues. The germline CDR1 and CDR2 sequences are MDHEN and SYDVKM. The CDR3 DNA reads as TGTGCCACCTTAGACAGGGTCAACTATGGCTACACCTTC. It translates to CATLDRVNYGYTF.

V is TRBV4-1 and J is TRBJ1-3; D ambiguous. The V end was cut by 2 bases, the J end by 6 bases, with 14 bases between. Looked up from germline, CDR1 is MGHRA and CDR2 is YSYEKL. The CDR3 is made up of 15 amino acids. The CDR3 DNA sequence: TGCGCCAGCAGCCAACTCGGACTACGTCAAAACACCATATATTTT. Amino acids: CASSQLGLRQNTIYF.